This TCR beta chain was recorded in a study of T cells in Graves' hyperthyroidism and ophthalmopathy. The overall study: Peripheral blood collection took place at initial diagnosis, before any treatment.

The CDR3 extends over 14 amino acids. Germline assignment: CDR1 LGHDT and CDR2 YNNKEL (reference sequence). The ends lost 0 bases at V and 11 bases at J; junction bases unmatched: 8. For Graves' hyperthyroidism to be stable, ophthalmopathy could not progress within 18 months. Among the patients, aged 18 to 65, hyperthyroidism was newly diagnosed and had lasted under 2 months. Cells are PBMCs isolated from 10 ml of fresh blood. TCR beta CDR3 sequences were amplified from RNA transcripts. The study used the HTBI primer set for a first-round RT-PCR of the TCR CDR3. TCRdb recomputed calls from the multiplex PCR reads with MiXCR, one row per CDR3 protein. The repertoire consists of roughly 330,000 distinct CDR3 sequences, with around a sixth occurring once and the leading ten covering around a third.

This chain uses TRBV3-1 with TRBJ2-3, with 7 nucleotides matching TRBD2. Input material: blood. The source of this sequence is a man younger than 40 with Graves' hyperthyroidism. CDR3 nucleotides: TGTGCCAGCAGCCAAGATTTTAGCGGGCGGGGGCAGTATTTT. Its protein product is CASSQDFSGRGQYF.